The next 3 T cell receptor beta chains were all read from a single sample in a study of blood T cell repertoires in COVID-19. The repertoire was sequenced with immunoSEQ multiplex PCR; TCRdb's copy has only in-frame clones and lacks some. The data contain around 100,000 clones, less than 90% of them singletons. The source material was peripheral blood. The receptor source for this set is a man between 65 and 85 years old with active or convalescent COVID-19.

CDR3 coding DNA: TGTGCCAGTAAGGCTCGCGGGGGGCCGTCATACAATGAGCAGTTCTTC. This translates into CASKARGGPSYNEQFF. The chain couples TRBV19 to TRBJ2-1, with 8 bases that match TRBD2. J gave up 4 bases and V 7 bases, and 12 bases lay outside the gene matches. The CDR3 loop spans 16 amino acids. Germline V gene lookup returns CDR1 LNHDA and CDR2 SQIVND (reference sequence).

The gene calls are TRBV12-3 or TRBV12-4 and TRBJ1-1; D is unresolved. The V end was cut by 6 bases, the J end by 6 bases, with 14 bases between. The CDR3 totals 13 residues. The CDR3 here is CASSLRPGAEAFF. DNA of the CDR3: TGTGCCAGCAGCCTGAGGCCCGGGGCTGAAGCTTTCTTT.

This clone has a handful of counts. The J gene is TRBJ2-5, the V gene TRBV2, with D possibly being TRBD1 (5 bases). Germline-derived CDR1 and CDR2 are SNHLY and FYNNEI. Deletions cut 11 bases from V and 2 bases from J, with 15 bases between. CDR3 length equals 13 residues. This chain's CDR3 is CAGARTNQETQYF. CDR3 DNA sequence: TGTGCCGGGGCCCGGACGAATCAAGAGACCCAGTACTTC.